Detailed here is one T cell receptor (beta chain). Antigen specificity is unknown. The data were obtained in a study of cytomegalovirus exposure and HLA in healthy donors. Whole-study findings and limits: Reports described diagnosis of cytomegalovirus status by the classifier as highly specific and sensitive. TCR association rates varied by HLA locus in a later analysis, with DRB1 highest and HLA-C lowest.

This PCR relied on a set of 60 Vbeta primers and 13 Jbeta primers. Sequenced by immunoSEQ multiplex PCR; TCRdb stores in-frame clones only, minus some. The table records roughly 150,000 clones, roughly 82% of them present only once. The junction had 6 bases not matched to a gene; V was cut back by 2 bases and J by 4 bases. The CDR3 runs to 16 residues. The germline V gene has CDR1 KGHSH and CDR2 LQKENI. The rearrangement links TRBV18 to TRBJ2-3, with 10 bases aligning to TRBD2. Sequencing was done on a sample of PBMCs. The sequence derives from a woman aged 50 to 60 in good health and CMV-seropositive. The CDR3 sequence: CASSPEAGGPSDTQYF. DNA for the CDR3: TGTGCCAGCTCACCAGAAGCGGGGGGGCCTTCAGATACGCAGTATTTT.